This TCR beta chain comes out of a study of metastatic and nonmetastatic thyroid tumors. Study-wide context: Across blood and tumor or nodule tissue, repertoires from malignant and benign thyroid patients were compared with one another. Study-wide points: It was reportedly found that TCR beta diversity was significantly higher in malignant thyroid tumors than in benign nodules, a difference seen in both blood and tumor samples.

Each patient came to thyroid surgery without any prior treatment (of any kind). The authors' processing: In papillary thyroid cancer, a distant-metastasis classifier was built using CDR3 differences across clinicopathological groups. TCRdb recomputed clones from the PCR reads via MiXCR. The V and J calls follow TCRdb's processing rather than the paper's. The repertoire consists of approximately 20,000 clones, with approximately 32% occurring once and the leading ten covering around a fifth. As regards this clone: Its target is not known.

This clonotype was obtained from a female donor with papillary thyroid cancer or a benign thyroid nodule (not recorded which). Some clones in this sample may be carry-over from other donors' samples. Sequenced: adjacent normal tissue.

As DNA, the CDR3 is TGTGCCAGCAGCTTAGGACCCATGGATACCATATATTTT. Protein sequence: CASSLGPMDTIYF. The chain has TRBV7-9 and TRBJ1-3; D unclear. Per the germline V gene, CDR1 is SEHNR and CDR2 is FQNEAQ (reference sequence). This CDR3 has 13 residues. Trimming removed 1 base at V and 10 bases at J, with 11 bases between.